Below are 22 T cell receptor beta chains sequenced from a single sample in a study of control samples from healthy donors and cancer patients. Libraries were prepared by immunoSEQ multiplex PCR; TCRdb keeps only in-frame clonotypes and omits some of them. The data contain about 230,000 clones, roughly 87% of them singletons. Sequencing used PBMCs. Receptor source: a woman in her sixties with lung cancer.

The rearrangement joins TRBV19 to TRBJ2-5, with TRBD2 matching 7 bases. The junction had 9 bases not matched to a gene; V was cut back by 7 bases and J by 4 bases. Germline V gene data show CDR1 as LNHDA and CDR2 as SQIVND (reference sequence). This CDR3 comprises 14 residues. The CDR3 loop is CASTQSGGRETQYF. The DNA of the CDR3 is TGTGCCAGTACTCAATCGGGAGGAAGAGAGACCCAGTACTTC.

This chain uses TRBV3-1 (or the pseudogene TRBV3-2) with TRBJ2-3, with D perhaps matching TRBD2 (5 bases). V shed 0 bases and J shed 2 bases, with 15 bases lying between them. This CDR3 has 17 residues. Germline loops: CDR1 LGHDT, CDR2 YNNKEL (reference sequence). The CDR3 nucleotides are TGTGCCAGCAGCCAAGATCCGCGGGCGAGATACACAGATACGCAGTATTTT. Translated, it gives CASSQDPRARYTDTQYF.

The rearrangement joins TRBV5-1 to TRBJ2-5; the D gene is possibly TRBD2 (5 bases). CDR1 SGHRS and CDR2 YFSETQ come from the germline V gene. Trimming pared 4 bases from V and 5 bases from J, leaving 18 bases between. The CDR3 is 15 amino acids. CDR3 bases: TGCGCCAGCAGCAGTACGGGCACACCGGGGGAGACCCAGTACTTC. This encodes CASSSTGTPGETQYF.

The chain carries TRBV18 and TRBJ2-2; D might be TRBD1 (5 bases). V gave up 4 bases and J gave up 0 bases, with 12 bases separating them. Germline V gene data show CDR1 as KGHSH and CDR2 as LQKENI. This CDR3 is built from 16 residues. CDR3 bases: TGTGCCAGCTCACAGTTGGCAGGGACGAACACCGGGGAGCTGTTTTTT. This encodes CASSQLAGTNTGELFF.

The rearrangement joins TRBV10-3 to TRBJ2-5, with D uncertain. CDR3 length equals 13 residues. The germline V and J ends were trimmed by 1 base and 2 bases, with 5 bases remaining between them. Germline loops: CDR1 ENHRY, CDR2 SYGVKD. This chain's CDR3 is CAISEYQQETQYF. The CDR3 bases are TGTGCCATCAGTGAGTATCAGCAAGAGACCCAGTACTTC.

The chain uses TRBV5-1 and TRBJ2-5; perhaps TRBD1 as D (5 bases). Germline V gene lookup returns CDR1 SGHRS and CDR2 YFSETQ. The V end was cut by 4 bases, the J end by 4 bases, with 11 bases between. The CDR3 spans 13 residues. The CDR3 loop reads CASSPWGRETQYF. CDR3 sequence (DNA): TGCGCCAGCAGCCCCTGGGGCCGAGAGACCCAGTACTTC.

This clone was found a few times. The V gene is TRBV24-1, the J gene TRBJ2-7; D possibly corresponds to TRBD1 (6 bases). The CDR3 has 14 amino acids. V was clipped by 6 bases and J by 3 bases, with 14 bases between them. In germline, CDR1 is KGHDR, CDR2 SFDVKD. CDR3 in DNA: TGTGCCACCAGTAATCCAGGGGATAGCTACGAGCAGTACTTC. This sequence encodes CATSNPGDSYEQYF.

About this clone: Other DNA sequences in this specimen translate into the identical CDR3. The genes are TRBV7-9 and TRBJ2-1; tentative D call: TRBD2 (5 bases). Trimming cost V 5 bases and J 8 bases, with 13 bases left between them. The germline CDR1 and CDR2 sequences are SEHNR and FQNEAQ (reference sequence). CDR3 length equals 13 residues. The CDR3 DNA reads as TGTGCCAGCAGCCTCGGACTTTGGGATGAGCAGTTCTTC. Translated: CASSLGLWDEQFF. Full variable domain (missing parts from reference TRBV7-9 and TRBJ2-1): DTGVSQNPRHKITKRGQNVTFRCDPISEHNRLYWYRQTLGQGPEFLTYFQNEAQLEKSRLLSDRFSAERPKGSFSTLEIQRTEQGDSAMYLCASSLGLWDEQFFGPGTRLTVL.

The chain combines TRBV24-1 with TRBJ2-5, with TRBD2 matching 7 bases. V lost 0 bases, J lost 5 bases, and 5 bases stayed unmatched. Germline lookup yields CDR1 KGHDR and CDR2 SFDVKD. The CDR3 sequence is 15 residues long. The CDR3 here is CATSDLRAGVETQYF. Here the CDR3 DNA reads TGTGCCACCAGTGATTTGAGGGCGGGGGTCGAGACCCAGTACTTC.

CDR3 DNA sequence: TGTGCCAGCAGCCAAACTAGCGGGGGGGACACCGGGGAGCTGTTTTTT. Residues: CASSQTSGGDTGELFF. This chain links TRBV3-1 (or the pseudogene TRBV3-2) with TRBJ2-2; 13 bases agree with TRBD2. Per the germline V gene, CDR1 is LGHDT and CDR2 is YNNKEL (reference sequence). This CDR3 has 16 residues. V lost 2 bases to trimming and J lost 3 bases; unmatched junction nucleotides: 0.

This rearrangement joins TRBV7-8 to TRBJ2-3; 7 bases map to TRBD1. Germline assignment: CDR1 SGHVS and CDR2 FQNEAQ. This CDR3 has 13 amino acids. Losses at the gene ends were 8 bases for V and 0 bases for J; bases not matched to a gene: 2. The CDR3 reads CASFRGSTDTQYF. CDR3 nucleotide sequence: TGTGCCAGCTTCAGGGGGAGCACAGATACGCAGTATTTT. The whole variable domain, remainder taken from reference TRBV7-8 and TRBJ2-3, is GAGVSQSPRYKVAKRGQDVALRCDPISGHVSLFWYQQALGQGPEFLTYFQNEAQLDKSGLPSDRFFAERPEGSVSTLKIQRTQQEDSAVYLCASFRGSTDTQYFGPGTRLTVL.

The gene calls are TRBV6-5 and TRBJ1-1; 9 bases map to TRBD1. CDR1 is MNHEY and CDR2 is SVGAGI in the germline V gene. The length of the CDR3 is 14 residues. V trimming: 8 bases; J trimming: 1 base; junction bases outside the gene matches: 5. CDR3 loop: CASVWGQGNTEAFF. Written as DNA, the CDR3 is TGTGCCAGCGTGTGGGGACAGGGGAACACTGAAGCTTTCTTT.

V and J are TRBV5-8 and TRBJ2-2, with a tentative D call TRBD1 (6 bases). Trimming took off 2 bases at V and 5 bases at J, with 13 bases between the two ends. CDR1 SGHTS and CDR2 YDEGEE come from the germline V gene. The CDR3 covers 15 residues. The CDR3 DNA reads TGTGCCAGCAGCTTTGCTACAGGGTCAACCGGGGAGCTGTTTTTT. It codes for CASSFATGSTGELFF.

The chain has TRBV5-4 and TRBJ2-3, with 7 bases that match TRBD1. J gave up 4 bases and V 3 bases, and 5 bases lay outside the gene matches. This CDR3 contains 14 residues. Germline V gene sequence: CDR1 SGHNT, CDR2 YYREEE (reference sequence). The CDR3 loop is CASSSRQGPDTQYF. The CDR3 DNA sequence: TGTGCCAGCAGCTCAAGACAGGGCCCAGATACGCAGTATTTT.

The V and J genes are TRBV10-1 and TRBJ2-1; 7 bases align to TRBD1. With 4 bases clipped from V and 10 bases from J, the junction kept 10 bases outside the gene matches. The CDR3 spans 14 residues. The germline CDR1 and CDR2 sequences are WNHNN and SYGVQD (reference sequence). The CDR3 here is CASSAYSWTGEQFF. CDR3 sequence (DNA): TGCGCCAGCAGTGCCTACAGCTGGACAGGAGAGCAGTTCTTC.

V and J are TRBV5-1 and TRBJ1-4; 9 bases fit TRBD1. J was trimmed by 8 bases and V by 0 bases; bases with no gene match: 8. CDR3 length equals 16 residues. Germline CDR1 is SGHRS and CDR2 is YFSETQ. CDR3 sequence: CASSLAVQGAGEKLFF. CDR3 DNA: TGCGCCAGCAGCTTGGCCGTACAGGGGGCCGGGGAAAAACTGTTTTTT.

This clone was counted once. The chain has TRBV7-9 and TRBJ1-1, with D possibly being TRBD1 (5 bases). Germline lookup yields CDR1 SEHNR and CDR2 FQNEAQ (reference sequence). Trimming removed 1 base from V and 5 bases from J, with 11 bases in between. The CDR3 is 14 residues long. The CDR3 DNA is TGTGCCAGCAGCTTAGATATGTGGGGGACTGAAGCTTTCTTT. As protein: CASSLDMWGTEAFF.

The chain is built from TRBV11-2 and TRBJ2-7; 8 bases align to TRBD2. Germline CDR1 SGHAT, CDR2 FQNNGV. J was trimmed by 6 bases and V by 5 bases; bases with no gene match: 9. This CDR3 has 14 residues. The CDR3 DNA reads TGTGCCAGCAGCCTCAGCGGGAGTACAGGCGAGCAGTACTTC. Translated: CASSLSGSTGEQYF.

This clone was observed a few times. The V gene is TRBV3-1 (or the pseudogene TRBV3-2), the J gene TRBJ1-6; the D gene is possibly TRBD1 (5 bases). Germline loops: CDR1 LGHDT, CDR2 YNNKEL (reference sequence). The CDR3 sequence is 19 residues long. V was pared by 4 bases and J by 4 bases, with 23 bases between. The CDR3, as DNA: TGTGCCAGCAGCCTTCGGACACCAGTACCCCCCTCATATAATTCACCCCTCCACTTT. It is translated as CASSLRTPVPPSYNSPLHF.

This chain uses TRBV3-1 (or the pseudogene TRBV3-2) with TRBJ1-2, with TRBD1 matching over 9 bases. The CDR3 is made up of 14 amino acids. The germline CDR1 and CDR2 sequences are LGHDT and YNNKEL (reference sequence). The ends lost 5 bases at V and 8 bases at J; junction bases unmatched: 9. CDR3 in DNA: TGTGCCAGCAGCAACCCGACAGGGGGTAGCGGCTACACCTTC. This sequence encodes CASSNPTGGSGYTF.

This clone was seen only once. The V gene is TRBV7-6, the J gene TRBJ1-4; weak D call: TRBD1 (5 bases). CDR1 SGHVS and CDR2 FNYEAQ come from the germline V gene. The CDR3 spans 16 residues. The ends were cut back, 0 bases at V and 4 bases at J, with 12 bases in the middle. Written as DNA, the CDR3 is TGTGCCAGCAGCTTAGCCACTCAGGGATATAATGAAAAACTGTTTTTT. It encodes CASSLATQGYNEKLFF.

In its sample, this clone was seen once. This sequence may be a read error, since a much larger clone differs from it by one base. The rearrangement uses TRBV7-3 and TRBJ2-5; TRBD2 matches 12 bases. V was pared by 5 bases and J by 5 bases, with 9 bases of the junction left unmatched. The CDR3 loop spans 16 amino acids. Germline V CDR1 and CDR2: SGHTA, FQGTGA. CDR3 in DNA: TGTGCCAGCAGCGTAGGGGCTAGCGGGGGGGTTGAGACCCAGTACTTC. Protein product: CASSVGASGGVETQYF.